A selection of T cell receptor beta chains follows, all from one sample in a study of STAT5B mutations in CD4+ large granular lymphocyte leukemia. Repertoires were generated with immunoSEQ multiplex PCR, while TCRdb's copy carries only in-frame clones and drops some. The data show approximately 32,000 clones, approximately 90% seen once. The sequencing sample was made of CD4+ T cells from blood buffy coats. Receptors originate from a human donor in good health. CDR3s leave out the opening cysteine and the closing phenylalanine or tryptophan.

V gene | CDR3 protein
TRBV4-3 | ASSQGAATNEKLF
TRBV6-6 | ASRLGSDTQY
TRBV11-2 | ASSSTLAGGSDTQY
TRBV5-1 | ASSLGQETQY
TRBV6-6 | ASQGVGGNQPQH
TRBV6-5 | ASRHERGASYEQY
TRBV6-6 | ASSWLAGAYEQY
TRBV18 | ASSPNARGPYEQY
TRBV7-2 | ASSSSGGTFGAEQY
TRBV9 | ASSAAPTGTDYGYT
TRBV7-2 | ASSLNGGRETQY
TRBV7-2 | ASSPARNTIY
TRBV12-5 | ASGLVRGYEQY
TRBV5-1 | ASSFGNDGELF
TRBV18 | ASSPEGVNEQY
TRBV7-2 | ASSLEGGRNGQY
TRBV7-2 | ASSLESGAGSYNEQF
TRBV7-2 | ASSLVGGGRQF
TRBV7-3 | ASSLSASNTEAF
TRBV5-1 | ASSHGLSDGYT
TRBV7-2 | ASSIQGTGTEAF
TRBV5-4 | ASRPGGASPYNEQF
TRBV7-2 | ASSPLLNYEQY
TRBV7-8 | ASSSGTYPQGEQF
TRBV5-1 | ASTRERGDPQY
TRBV5-1 | ASSLGVDSRMDTQY
TRBV4-2 | ASSRGGADTGELF
TRBV7-9 | ASSLPPTGWQAF
TRBV5-1 | ASSLGGWTQY
TRBV10-1 | ASSEPGRYEAF
TRBV7-3 | ASSSRLADNEQF
TRBV11-2 | ASSLGSALGNQPQH